These 29 T cell receptor beta chains originate from one sample sequenced in a study of Ad26.COV2.S vaccination and SARS-CoV-2 variants. Sequencing used immunoSEQ multiplex PCR; TCRdb keeps in-frame clones, though not all of them. The top ten hold around 3.6% of the sample, which has roughly 420,000 clones, approximately 87% seen once. Treatment reported: about 20 received Ad26.COV2.S at low or high dose, single or two shots; a few received placebo; per-sample allocation not given. Sampling took place 63 days after the first vaccine or placebo injection. This specimen consisted of peripheral blood, obtained in a trial of Ad26.COV2.S vaccine versus placebo. All receptors come from a person between 18 and 65 years old who received the Ad26.COV2.S COVID-19 vaccine or a placebo.

V and J are TRBV3-1 (or the pseudogene TRBV3-2) and TRBJ2-7; D might be TRBD2 (7 bases). The V end was cut by 0 bases, the J end by 4 bases, with 25 bases between. This CDR3 is 19 amino acids long. The V gene's germline CDR1 is LGHDT and CDR2 YNNKEL (reference sequence). CDR3 amino acids: CASSQDAPRVVGGAYEQYF. Here the CDR3 DNA reads TGTGCCAGCAGCCAAGACGCCCCCCGAGTGGTGGGGGGGGCATACGAGCAGTACTTC.

This clone is a singleton in its sample. The J gene is TRBJ2-1, the V gene TRBV6-4; unclear D gene. The CDR3 runs 14 residues. The V end lost 3 bases, the J end lost 9 bases, and 15 bases lay between the germline ends. Germline CDR1 and CDR2: MRHNA and SNTAGT. As DNA, the CDR3 is TGTGCCAGCAGTGAGATGGTCACGTTGGGTGAGCAGTTCTTC. This gives the protein CASSEMVTLGEQFF.

The chain has TRBV14 and TRBJ2-1, with D tentatively TRBD2 (6 bases). Germline V lookup: CDR1 SGHDN, CDR2 FVKESK. This CDR3 is built from 17 residues. V shed 2 bases and J shed 0 bases, with 14 bases lying between them. This chain's CDR3 is CASSQYRGTLSYNEQFF. CDR3 bases: TGTGCCAGCAGCCAATACAGAGGGACTCTCTCCTACAATGAGCAGTTCTTC.

The chain employs TRBV7-2 and TRBJ2-2; TRBD2 might be the D (7 bases). Germline CDR1 reads SGHTA; CDR2 reads FQGNSA. This CDR3 has 17 residues. V lost 2 bases and J lost 4, with 17 bases in between. This CDR3 is CASSLLRAGATTGELFF. The CDR3, as DNA: TGTGCCAGCAGCTTACTTCGGGCGGGGGCCACCACCGGGGAGCTGTTTTTT. Based on the CDR3 plus reference TRBV7-2 and TRBJ2-2, the full variable domain is GAGVSQSPSNKVTEKGKDVELRCDPISGHTALYWYRQSLGQGLEFLIYFQGNSAPDKSGLPSDRFSAERTGGSVSTLTIQRTQQEDSAVYLCASSLLRAGATTGELFFGEGSRLTVL.

The chain couples TRBV6-1 to TRBJ2-7, with 8 nucleotides matching TRBD1. J gave up 1 base and V 3 bases, and 5 bases lay outside the gene matches. The CDR3 extends over 15 amino acids. CDR1 is MNHNS, CDR2 SASEGT, per germline. In DNA, the CDR3 is TGTGCCAGCAGTGATTTCCGGGACAGGTCCTACGAGCAGTACTTC. It specifies CASSDFRDRSYEQYF.

The chain uses TRBV24-1 and TRBJ2-1, with unresolved D. The CDR3 runs to 13 residues. V gave up 10 bases and J gave up 1 base, with 10 bases separating them. CDR1 and CDR2 from the germline V gene are KGHDR and SFDVKD. The CDR3 region is CATKDNSYNEQFF. CDR3 nucleotides: TGTGCCACTAAAGACAATTCCTACAATGAGCAGTTCTTC.

The J gene is TRBJ2-7, the V gene TRBV7-8; the D gene is possibly TRBD2 (5 bases). CDR1 is SGHVS, CDR2 FQNEAQ, per germline. This CDR3 is 12 amino acids long. V dropped 5 bases and J dropped 4 bases, with 9 bases sitting between them. This CDR3 is CASSPPGYEQYF. The CDR3 nucleotides are TGTGCCAGCAGCCCCCCGGGGTACGAGCAGTACTTC.

The chain links TRBV6-5 to TRBJ2-7, with a tentative D call TRBD2 (5 bases). The V gene's germline CDR1 is MNHEY and CDR2 SVGAGI. V dropped 4 bases and J dropped 3 bases, with 7 bases sitting between them. The CDR3 loop spans 12 amino acids. This CDR3 is CASSSEGYEQYF. CDR3 DNA: TGTGCCAGCAGTTCTGAGGGCTACGAGCAGTACTTC.

The V and J genes are TRBV4-2 and TRBJ1-1; a possible D gene is TRBD1 (5 bases). In germline, CDR1 is LGHNA, CDR2 YNFKEQ. The CDR3 is 16 amino acids. Trimming took off 4 bases at V and 1 base at J, with 16 bases between the two ends. DNA of the CDR3: TGTGCCAGCAGCCTATCCCCGGAGGGGCCGAACACTGAAGCTTTCTTT. It encodes CASSLSPEGPNTEAFF.

The count of this clone is one. The chain is built from TRBV27 and TRBJ1-2, with 8 nucleotides matching TRBD1. The CDR3 extends over 13 amino acids. The germline gives CDR1 MNHEY, CDR2 SMNVEV (reference sequence). Losses at the gene ends were 5 bases for V and 4 bases for J; bases not matched to a gene: 3. Here the CDR3 DNA reads TGTGCCAGCAGTCCAGGGGGCAGCTATGGCTACACCTTC. Amino acids: CASSPGGSYGYTF.

The chain has TRBV20-1 and TRBJ2-3; 8 positions match TRBD2. The CDR3 length is 15 residues. The germline CDR1 and CDR2 sequences are DFQATT and SNEGSKA (reference sequence). J gave up 4 bases and V 3 bases, and 9 bases lay outside the gene matches. The CDR3 DNA follows: TGCAGTGCTAGTTGGCGAGCGGGGGTTTCAGATACGCAGTATTTT. This sequence encodes CSASWRAGVSDTQYF.

The V and J genes are TRBV5-1 and TRBJ1-2, with D perhaps matching TRBD1 (6 bases). CDR3 length: 16 amino acids. From germline, CDR1 is SGHRS and CDR2 YFSETQ. Trimming took off 6 bases at V and 2 bases at J, with 20 bases between the two ends. The CDR3 DNA reads as TGCGCCAGCACCCCATATGAGGGGGGCTTGAACTATGGCTACACCTTC. It yields the protein CASTPYEGGLNYGYTF.

The V gene is TRBV10-3, the J gene TRBJ2-3; D not certain. Germline V lookup: CDR1 ENHRY, CDR2 SYGVKD. The CDR3 covers 15 residues. V was clipped by 7 bases and J by 2 bases, with 16 bases between them. The CDR3: CAITHDSRNTDTQYF. CDR3 sequence (DNA): TGTGCCATCACGCACGACTCCCGTAACACAGATACGCAGTATTTT.

This chain links TRBV6-5 with TRBJ1-6; D gene ambiguous. V was clipped by 6 bases and J by 10 bases, with 13 bases between them. The germline gives CDR1 MNHEY, CDR2 SVGAGI. This CDR3 is 13 amino acids long. In DNA form, the CDR3 reads TGTGCCAGCAGCCGCAGTCGCGGCTCACCCCTCCACTTT. Translated, it gives CASSRSRGSPLHF.

This chain uses TRBV7-9 with TRBJ1-2, with 8 positions matching TRBD1. The CDR3 is 13 amino acids. V shed 5 bases, J shed 8 bases, and the junction held 7 bases outside the gene matches. The germline V gene encodes CDR1 SEHNR and CDR2 FQNEAQ (reference sequence). The CDR3 DNA follows: TGTGCCAGCAGCGGTCGACAGGGGCTGGGCTACACCTTC. Protein sequence: CASSGRQGLGYTF.

This sequence joins TRBV21-1 and TRBJ2-3; TRBD2, as called in the table, went unchecked against the DNA. TRBV21-1 is deemed a pseudogene. The CDR3 runs to 15 residues. The CDR3 region is CASSKSPRRTDTQYF. The CDR3 DNA reads as TGTGCCAGCAGCAAAAGCCCAAGGCGGACAGATACGCAGTATTTT.

The rearrangement links TRBV10-3 to TRBJ2-7; D is tentatively TRBD1 or TRBD2 (5 bases each). V lost 10 bases and J 2 bases, leaving 15 bases between the germline ends. Germline assignment: CDR1 ENHRY and CDR2 SYGVKD. The CDR3 consists of 13 residues. The CDR3 spells CATGTDLTYEQYF. CDR3 DNA sequence: TGTGCCACCGGGACCGATCTAACCTACGAGCAGTACTTC.

The chain uses TRBV11-3 and TRBJ2-1; a possible D gene is TRBD2 (5 bases). Germline CDR1 SGHNT, CDR2 YENEEA. V shed 2 bases and J shed 7 bases, with 9 bases lying between them. This CDR3 comprises 13 residues. The chain's CDR3 is CASSLPRTNEQFF. The CDR3 bases are TGTGCCAGCAGCTTACCCCGGACTAATGAGCAGTTCTTC.

The chain is built from TRBV19 and TRBJ2-3, with D perhaps given as TRBD1 or TRBD2 (7 bases each). Germline CDR1 reads LNHDA; CDR2 reads SQIVND (reference sequence). The V end lost 4 bases, the J end lost 3 bases, and 11 bases lay between the germline ends. The CDR3 is made up of 14 amino acids. The CDR3 DNA follows: TGTGCCAGTAGTACCCAGGGGGGGACAGATACGCAGTATTTT. Translated: CASSTQGGTDTQYF.

This chain connects TRBV28 to TRBJ2-1; D could derive from TRBD1 or TRBD2 (5 bases each). This CDR3 is built from 14 residues. CDR1 is MDHEN and CDR2 is SYDVKM in the germline V gene. V was clipped by 9 bases and J by 0 bases, with 12 bases between them. This CDR3 is CASLPGTSYNEQFF. The CDR3 nucleotides are TGTGCCAGTTTGCCGGGGACCTCCTACAATGAGCAGTTCTTC.

In this sample, this clone turned up once. The J gene is TRBJ2-6, the V gene TRBV6-2 or TRBV6-3; TRBD2 matches 7 bases. The CDR3 is 20 residues long. J was trimmed by 5 bases and V by 2 bases; bases with no gene match: 18. Germline CDR1 MNHEY, CDR2 SVGEGT. The CDR3 region is CASSYKSPLAAIIWANVLTF. As DNA, the CDR3 is TGTGCCAGCAGTTACAAATCTCCTCTAGCGGCAATTATCTGGGCCAACGTCCTGACTTTC.

V and J are TRBV19 and TRBJ1-1; TRBD1 matches at 8 bases. The CDR3 loop spans 15 amino acids. The V segment lost 7 bases and the J segment 5 bases; nucleotides outside the gene matches: 12. Germline assignment: CDR1 LNHDA and CDR2 SQIVND (reference sequence). The CDR3 DNA reads as TGTGCCAGTACCCTTGCCGGGACAGGTGCGACTGAAGCTTTCTTT. Translated: CASTLAGTGATEAFF.

In this sample, this clone turned up once. The rearrangement links TRBV5-8 to TRBJ2-7; D gene uncertain. V was cut by 2 bases and J by 2 bases, with 8 bases left in between. Germline assignment: CDR1 SGHTS and CDR2 YDEGEE. The CDR3 is 13 amino acids. CDR3: CASSFGPAYEQYF. Written as DNA, the CDR3 is TGTGCCAGCAGCTTTGGTCCCGCCTACGAGCAGTACTTC.

The gene calls are TRBV28 and TRBJ2-3, with D maybe TRBD1 (6 bases). V lost 3 bases and J lost 3, with 13 bases in between. The length of the CDR3 is 15 residues. CDR1 and CDR2 (germline): MDHEN, SYDVKM. The CDR3 spells CASSLSGALTDTQYF. CDR3 nucleotide sequence: TGTGCCAGCAGTTTGTCAGGGGCCCTGACAGATACGCAGTATTTT.

The J gene is TRBJ2-3, the V gene TRBV7-9; D ambiguous. Germline values: CDR1 SEHNR, CDR2 FQNEAQ (reference sequence). The V end was cut by 1 base, the J end by 3 bases, with 8 bases between. The CDR3 length is 14 residues. The CDR3, as DNA: TGTGCCAGCAGCTTAGATGTAGCTACAGATACGCAGTATTTT. Amino acids: CASSLDVATDTQYF.

Written as DNA, the CDR3 is TGTGCCAGCAGTGAAGTTTTCGCCGGGGAGCTGTTTTTT. Its protein product is CASSEVFAGELFF. This chain links TRBV2 with TRBJ2-2, with D unclear. The CDR3 totals 13 residues. Between the trimmed V and J ends, which lost 1 base and 6 bases, there was a span of 6 bases. Germline lookup yields CDR1 SNHLY and CDR2 FYNNEI.

This clone was seen only once. The J gene is TRBJ2-3, the V gene TRBV2; D is possibly TRBD1 or TRBD2 (5 bases each). The CDR3 sequence is 16 residues long. Per the germline V gene, CDR1 is SNHLY and CDR2 is FYNNEI. The V and J ends lost 6 bases and 5 bases respectively, with 21 bases between them. CDR3 in amino acids: CASRRGVGLQGDTQYF. The CDR3 DNA reads TGTGCCAGCAGGAGAGGGGTGGGGTTGCAGGGAGATACGCAGTATTTT.

This clone was counted many times. The V and J genes are TRBV5-1 and TRBJ1-2, with 10 positions matching TRBD1. The germline V gene has CDR1 SGHRS and CDR2 YFSETQ. CDR3 size: 17 residues. Trimming cost V 1 base and J 6 bases; bases outside gene matches: 12. Here the CDR3 DNA reads TGCGCCAGCAGCTTGAAGGAGACAGGGGGCGCAGGGCATGGCTACACCTTC. It encodes CASSLKETGGAGHGYTF.

The chain recombines TRBV19 with TRBJ2-5; 9 bases are shared with TRBD1. CDR1 is LNHDA, CDR2 SQIVND, per germline (reference sequence). The trim removed 9 bases at V and 5 bases at J, leaving 7 bases unmatched. The CDR3 totals 13 residues. The CDR3 loop reads CARRTGGPETQYF. In DNA form, the CDR3 reads TGTGCCAGGCGAACAGGGGGCCCGGAGACCCAGTACTTC.